This passage covers 2 T cell receptor beta chains from one sample sequenced in a study of blood T cell repertoires in COVID-19. Method: immunoSEQ multiplex PCR; TCRdb's copy keeps in-frame clones and lacks some. Of around 190,000 clones in the sample, about nine tenths were seen once. Sequenced: peripheral blood. All receptors come from a young man with active or convalescent COVID-19.

The chain combines TRBV9 with TRBJ1-1; perhaps TRBD1 as D (6 bases). The CDR3 length is 12 residues. Trimming left V 7 bases short and J 8 bases short, with 15 bases between. From germline, CDR1 is SGDLS and CDR2 YYNGEE. The CDR3 sequence: CASGGAPEEAFF. The CDR3 nucleotides read TGTGCCAGCGGGGGGGCACCCGAAGAAGCTTTCTTT.

The CDR3 here is CASSPEDGQETQYF. The DNA for the CDR3 is TGTGCCAGCTCACCGGAGGACGGCCAAGAGACCCAGTACTTC. V gene TRBV18 combines with J gene TRBJ2-5, with a weak D call TRBD2 (5 bases). This CDR3 comprises 14 residues. The germline V gene has CDR1 KGHSH and CDR2 LQKENI. V lost 3 bases, J lost 1 base, and 9 bases lay in between.